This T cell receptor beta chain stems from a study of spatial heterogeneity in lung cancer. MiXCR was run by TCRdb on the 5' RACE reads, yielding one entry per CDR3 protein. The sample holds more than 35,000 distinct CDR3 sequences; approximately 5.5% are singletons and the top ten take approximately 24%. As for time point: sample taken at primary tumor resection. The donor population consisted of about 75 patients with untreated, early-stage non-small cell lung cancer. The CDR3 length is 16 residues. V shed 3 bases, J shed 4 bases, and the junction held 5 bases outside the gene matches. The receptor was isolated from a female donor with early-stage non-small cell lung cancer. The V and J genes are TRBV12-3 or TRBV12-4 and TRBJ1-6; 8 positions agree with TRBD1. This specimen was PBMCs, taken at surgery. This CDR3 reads CASSFTGGTYNSPLHF. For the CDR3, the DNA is TGTGCCAGCAGTTTCACAGGGGGAACTTATAATTCACCCCTCCACTTT.